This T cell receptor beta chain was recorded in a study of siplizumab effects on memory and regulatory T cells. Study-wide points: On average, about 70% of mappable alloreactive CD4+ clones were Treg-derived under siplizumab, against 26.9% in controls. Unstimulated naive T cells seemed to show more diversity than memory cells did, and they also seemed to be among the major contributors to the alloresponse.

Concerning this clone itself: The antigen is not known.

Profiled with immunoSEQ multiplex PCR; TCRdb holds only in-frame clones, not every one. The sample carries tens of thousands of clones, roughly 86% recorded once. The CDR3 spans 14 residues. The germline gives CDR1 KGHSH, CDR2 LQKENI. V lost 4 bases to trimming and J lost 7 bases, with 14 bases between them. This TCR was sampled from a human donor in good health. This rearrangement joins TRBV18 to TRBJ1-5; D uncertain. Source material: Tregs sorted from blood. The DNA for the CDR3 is TGTGCCAGCTCACAGTACGGGGAGAGGCAGCCCCAGCATTTT. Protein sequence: CASSQYGERQPQHF.